Given below is one T cell receptor beta chain in context. Within the sample, other DNA sequences also encode this same CDR3. Germline values: CDR1 KGHSH, CDR2 LQKENI. The germline V and J ends were trimmed by 2 bases and 3 bases, with 6 bases remaining between them. This CDR3 has 13 amino acids. The repertoire was sequenced with immunoSEQ multiplex PCR; TCRdb's copy has only in-frame clones and lacks some. The profile covers millions of clones, with approximately 95% appearing a single time and 0.35% to 0.45% taken by the ten largest. The sample originates from a study of shared clonotypes between healthy human individuals.

The sample consisted of naive CD4+ T cells from PBMCs. Regarding subset: CD45RA+ positively selected. This chain links TRBV18 with TRBJ2-3; no clear D. The TCR originated in a man aged 18 to 29 in good health. Some clones in this sample may be carry-over from other donors' samples. CDR3 DNA sequence: TGTGCCAGCTCACCATTGGGAACAGATACGCAGTATTTT. Translated: CASSPLGTDTQYF.